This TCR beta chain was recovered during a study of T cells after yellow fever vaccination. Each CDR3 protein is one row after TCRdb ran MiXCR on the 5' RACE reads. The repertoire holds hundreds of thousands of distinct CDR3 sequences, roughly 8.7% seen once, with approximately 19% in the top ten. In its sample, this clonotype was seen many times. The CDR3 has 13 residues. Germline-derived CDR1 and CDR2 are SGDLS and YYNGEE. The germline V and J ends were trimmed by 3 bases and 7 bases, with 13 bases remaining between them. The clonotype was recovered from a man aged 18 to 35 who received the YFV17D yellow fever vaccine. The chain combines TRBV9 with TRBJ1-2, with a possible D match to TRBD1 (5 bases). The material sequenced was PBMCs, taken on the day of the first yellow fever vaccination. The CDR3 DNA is TGTGCCAGCAGCGACGGGACGGCGCCTGGCTACACCTTC. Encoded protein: CASSDGTAPGYTF.